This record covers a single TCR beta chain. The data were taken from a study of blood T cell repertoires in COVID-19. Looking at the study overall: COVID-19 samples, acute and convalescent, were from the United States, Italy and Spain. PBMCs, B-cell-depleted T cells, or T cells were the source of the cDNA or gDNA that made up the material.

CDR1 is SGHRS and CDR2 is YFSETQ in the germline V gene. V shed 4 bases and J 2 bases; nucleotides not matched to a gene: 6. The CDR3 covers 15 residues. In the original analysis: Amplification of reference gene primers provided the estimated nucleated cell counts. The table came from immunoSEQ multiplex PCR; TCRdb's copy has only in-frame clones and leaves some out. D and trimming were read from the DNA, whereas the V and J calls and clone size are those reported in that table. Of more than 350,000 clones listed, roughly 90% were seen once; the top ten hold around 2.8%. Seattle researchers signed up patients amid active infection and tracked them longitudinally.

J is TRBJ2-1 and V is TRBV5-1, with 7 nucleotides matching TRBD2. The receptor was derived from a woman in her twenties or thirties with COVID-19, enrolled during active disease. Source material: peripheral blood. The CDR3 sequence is CASSLADTPYNEQFF. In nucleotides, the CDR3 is TGCGCCAGCAGCCTAGCGGATACTCCCTACAATGAGCAGTTCTTC.